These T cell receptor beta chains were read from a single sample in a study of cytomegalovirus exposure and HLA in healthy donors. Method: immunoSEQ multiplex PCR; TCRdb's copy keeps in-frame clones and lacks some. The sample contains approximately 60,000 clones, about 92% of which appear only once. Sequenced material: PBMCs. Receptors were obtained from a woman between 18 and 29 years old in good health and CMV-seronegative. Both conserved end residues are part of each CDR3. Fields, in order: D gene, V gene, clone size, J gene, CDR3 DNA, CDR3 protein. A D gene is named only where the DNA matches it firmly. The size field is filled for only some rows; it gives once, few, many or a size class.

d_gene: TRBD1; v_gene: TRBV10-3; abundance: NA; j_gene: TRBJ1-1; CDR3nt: TGTGCCATCAGTGAGTCAGAACAGGGGCACACTGAAGCTTTCTTT; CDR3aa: CAISESEQGHTEAFF
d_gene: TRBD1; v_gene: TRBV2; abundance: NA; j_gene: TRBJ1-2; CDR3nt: TGTGCCAGCAGCGGGGGGACAGGTTCAGATGGCTACACCTTC; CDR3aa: CASSGGTGSDGYTF
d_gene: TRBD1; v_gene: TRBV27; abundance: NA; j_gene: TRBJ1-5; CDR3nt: TGTGCCAGCAGTCCTGGACAGGGCTTTGGGCCCCAGCATTTT; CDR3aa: CASSPGQGFGPQHF
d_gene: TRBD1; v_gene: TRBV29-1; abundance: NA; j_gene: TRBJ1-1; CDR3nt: TGCAGCGTTGAGTCAGGGGGCAGGTACACTGAAGCTTTCTTT; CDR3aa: CSVESGGRYTEAFF
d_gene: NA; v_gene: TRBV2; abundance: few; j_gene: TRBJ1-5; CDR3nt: TGTGCCAGCAGTGAGCGGGGGGATAGCAATCAGCCCCAGCATTTT; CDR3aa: CASSERGDSNQPQHF
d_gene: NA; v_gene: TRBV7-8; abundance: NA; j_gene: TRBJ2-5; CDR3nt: TGTGCCAGCGGGGTGCGAGGGGAGACCCAGTACTTC; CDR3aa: CASGVRGETQYF
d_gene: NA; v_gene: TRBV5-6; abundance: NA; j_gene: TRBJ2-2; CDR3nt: TGTGCCAGCAGCCCCGGGGCCGGGGAGCTGTTTTTT; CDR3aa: CASSPGAGELFF
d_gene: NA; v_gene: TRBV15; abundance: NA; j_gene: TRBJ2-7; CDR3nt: TGTGCCACCAGCCCTGACAGACGAACCTACGAGCAGTACTTC; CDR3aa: CATSPDRRTYEQYF
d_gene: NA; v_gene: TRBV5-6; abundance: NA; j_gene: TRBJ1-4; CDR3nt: TGTGCCAGCAGCCTCCCTCGGCAGGGTGGTGAAAAACTGTTTTTT; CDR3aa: CASSLPRQGGEKLFF
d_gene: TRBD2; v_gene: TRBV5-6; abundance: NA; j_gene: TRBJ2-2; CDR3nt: TGTGCCAGCAGGTCTGTAGCGGGAGGCCCCGCGGGGGAGCTGTTTTTT; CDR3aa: CASRSVAGGPAGELFF
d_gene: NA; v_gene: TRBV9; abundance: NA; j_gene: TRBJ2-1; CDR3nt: TGTGCCAGCAGCGTCGACAGTTACAATGAGCAGTTCTTC; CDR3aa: CASSVDSYNEQFF
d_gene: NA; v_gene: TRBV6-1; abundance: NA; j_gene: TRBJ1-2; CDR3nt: TGTGCCAGCAGAGATCAACCAGCGGGGGGCGGAGGCTACACCTTC; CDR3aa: CASRDQPAGGGGYTF
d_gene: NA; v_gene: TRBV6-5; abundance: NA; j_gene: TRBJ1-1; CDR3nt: TGTGCCAGCAGAGGACAGCAGAACACTGAAGCTTTCTTT; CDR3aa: CASRGQQNTEAFF
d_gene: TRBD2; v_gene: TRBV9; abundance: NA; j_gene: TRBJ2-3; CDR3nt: TGTGCCAGCAGCGTAGCTCAGCTAGCGGGAGATACGCAGTATTTT; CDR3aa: CASSVAQLAGDTQYF
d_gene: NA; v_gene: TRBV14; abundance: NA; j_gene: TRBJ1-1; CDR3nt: TGTGCCAGCAGCCGCTTCACGGGCACTGAAGCTTTCTTT; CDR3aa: CASSRFTGTEAFF
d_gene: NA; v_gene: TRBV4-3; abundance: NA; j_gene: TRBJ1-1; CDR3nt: TGCGCCAGCAGCCAAGATGTCCGTAACACTGAAGCTTTCTTT; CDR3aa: CASSQDVRNTEAFF
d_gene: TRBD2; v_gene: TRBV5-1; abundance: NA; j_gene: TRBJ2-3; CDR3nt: TGCGCCAGCAGCCGGACTAGCGGGGGCTTCCGTTCAAGTACAGATACGCAGTATTTT; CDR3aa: CASSRTSGGFRSSTDTQYF
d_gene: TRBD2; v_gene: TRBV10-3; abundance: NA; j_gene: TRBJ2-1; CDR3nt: TGTGCCATCAGTGATACCGGGACTAGCGGGATGAATGAGCAGTTCTTC; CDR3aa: CAISDTGTSGMNEQFF
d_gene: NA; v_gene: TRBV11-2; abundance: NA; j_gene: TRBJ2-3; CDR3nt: TGTGCCAGCAGCTTCTCAGGGCCCGCGCAGTATTTT; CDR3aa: CASSFSGPAQYF
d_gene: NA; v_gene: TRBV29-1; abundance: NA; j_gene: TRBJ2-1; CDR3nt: TGCAGCGTGGCTAGCGTCGAGGGGAATGAGCAGTTCTTC; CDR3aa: CSVASVEGNEQFF
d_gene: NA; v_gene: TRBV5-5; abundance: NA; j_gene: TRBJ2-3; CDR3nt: TGTGCCAGCAGCTTGGGAGGGCTAGCAAGGACAGATACGCAGTATTTT; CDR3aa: CASSLGGLARTDTQYF
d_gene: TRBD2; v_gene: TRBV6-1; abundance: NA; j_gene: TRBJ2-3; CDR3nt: TGTGCCAGCAGTGAAGCCAGCGGGAGATCCTCCCGTGCTACGCAGTATTTT; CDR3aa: CASSEASGRSSRATQYF
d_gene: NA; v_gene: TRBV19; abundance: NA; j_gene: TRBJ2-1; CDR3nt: TGTGCCAGTAGTATAGATCTAGAACCGCAGTTCTTC; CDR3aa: CASSIDLEPQFF
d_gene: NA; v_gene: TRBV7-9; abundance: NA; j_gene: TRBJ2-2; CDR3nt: TGTGCCAGCAGCTCGACAGTCACCGGGGAGCTGTTTTTT; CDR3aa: CASSSTVTGELFF
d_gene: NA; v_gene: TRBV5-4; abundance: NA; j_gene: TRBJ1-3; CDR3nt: TGTGCCAGCAGCTCGGCACGGCAGGGATCCTCTGGAAACACCATATATTTT; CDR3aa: CASSSARQGSSGNTIYF
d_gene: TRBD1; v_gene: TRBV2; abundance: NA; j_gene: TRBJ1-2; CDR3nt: TGTGCCAGCAGCCTCGGGACAGGGGCGCGGTGCGCCTTC; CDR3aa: CASSLGTGARCAF
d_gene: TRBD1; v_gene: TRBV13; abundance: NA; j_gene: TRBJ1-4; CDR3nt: TGTGCCAGCAGCTCCCACAGGGGCGGTGAAAAACTGTTTTTT; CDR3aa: CASSSHRGGEKLFF